This T cell receptor beta chain was recovered during a study of blood T cell repertoires in COVID-19. The authors' processing: Reference gene primer amplification gave estimated nucleated cell counts. The protocol was immunoSEQ multiplex PCR, while the TCRdb copy is restricted to in-frame clones and leaves out a portion. The DNA was the basis for D and trimming; V, J and clone size are from that table. In the table there are approximately 90,000 clones, around 80% of which are singletons. This TCR came from a man aged 65-85 years with acute or convalescent COVID-19. Specimen: peripheral blood.

The CDR3 bases are TGTGCCAGCTCCTCGGGTCAAATCTCTGGGGCCAACGTCCTGACTTTC. Its protein is CASSSGQISGANVLTF. This chain joins TRBV18 and TRBJ2-6; D is unresolved. This CDR3 is 16 amino acids long. CDR1 KGHSH and CDR2 LQKENI come from the germline V gene. Trimming left V 6 bases short and J 0 bases short, with 12 bases between. Full variable domain (missing parts from reference TRBV18 and TRBJ2-6): NAGVMQNPRHLVRRRGQEARLRCSPMKGHSHVYWYRQLPEEGLKFMVYLQKENIIDESGMPKERFSAEFPKEGPSILRIQQVVRGDSAAYFCASSSGQISGANVLTFGAGSRLTVL.